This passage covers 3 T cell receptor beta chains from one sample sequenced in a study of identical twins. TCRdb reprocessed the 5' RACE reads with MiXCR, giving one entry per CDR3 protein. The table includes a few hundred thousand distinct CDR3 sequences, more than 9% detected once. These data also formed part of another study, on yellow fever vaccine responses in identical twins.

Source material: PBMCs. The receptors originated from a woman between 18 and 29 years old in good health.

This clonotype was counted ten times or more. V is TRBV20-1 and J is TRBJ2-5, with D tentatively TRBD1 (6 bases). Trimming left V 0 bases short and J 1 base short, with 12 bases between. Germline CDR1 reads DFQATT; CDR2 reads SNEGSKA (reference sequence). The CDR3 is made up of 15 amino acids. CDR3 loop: CSARDFLGGQETQYF. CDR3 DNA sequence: TGCAGTGCTAGAGATTTCCTAGGGGGCCAAGAGACCCAGTACTTC.

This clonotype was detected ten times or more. CDR3 loop: CASRTGVNTGELFF. CDR3 nucleotide sequence: TGTGCCAGCAGGACAGGGGTGAACACCGGGGAGCTGTTTTTT. V is TRBV12-3 or TRBV12-4 and J is TRBJ2-2; 8 positions match TRBD1. This CDR3 is 14 amino acids long. The V segment lost 6 bases and the J segment 1 base; nucleotides outside the gene matches: 1.

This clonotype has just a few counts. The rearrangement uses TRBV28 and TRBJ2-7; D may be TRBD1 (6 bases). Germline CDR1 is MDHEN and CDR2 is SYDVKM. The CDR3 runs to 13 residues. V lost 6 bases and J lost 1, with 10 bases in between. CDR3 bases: TGTGCCAGCAGCGACCAGGGGTCCTACGAGCAGTACTTC. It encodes CASSDQGSYEQYF. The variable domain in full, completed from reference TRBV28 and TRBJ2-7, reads DVKVTQSSRYLVKRTGEKVFLECVQDMDHENMFWYRQDPGLGLRLIYFSYDVKMKEKGDIPEGYSVSREKKERFSLILESASTNQTSMYLCASSDQGSYEQYFGPGTRLTVT.